This T cell receptor (beta chain) was obtained from a study of cytomegalovirus exposure and HLA in healthy donors. Notes on the study in general: Among TCR beta chains, those listed as cytomegalovirus-associated numbered about 160.

Assay used: immunoSEQ multiplex PCR; TCRdb lists only in-frame clones, some missing. The sample lists 100,000 to 150,000 clones; roughly 86% were seen once. Regarding this clone: What it recognizes is unknown.

The CDR3 contains 15 residues. Sequenced material: PBMCs. The TCR comes from a man aged 18 to 30 in good health and CMV-seronegative. The rearrangement joins TRBV21-1 to TRBJ2-1; TRBD2, as called in the table, went unchecked against the DNA. TRBV21-1 is shown as a pseudogene. This CDR3 is CASSKGWEGLNEQFF. The CDR3 nucleotides are TGTGCCAGCAGCAAAGGGTGGGAGGGCCTGAATGAGCAGTTCTTC.